This T cell receptor (beta chain) is from a study of T cell responses to AZD1222 COVID-19 vaccine. Overall study results and limits: The donors showed a predominance of white British ancestry and of females, with possible underestimation of clonal diversity. Spike was spanned by vaccine-associated CD4 TCRs, with dominance at 160-218 and 743-854.

Data came from immunoSEQ multiplex PCR; TCRdb stores just in-frame clones and leaves some out. The table lists about 110,000 clones, about 86% of them singletons, with 3% to 4% in the top ten. As regards this clone: Its antigen is undetermined.

Germline CDR1 reads SEHNR; CDR2 reads FQNEAQ (reference sequence). V was shortened by 3 bases and J by 0 bases, with 11 bases between the two germline ends. The CDR3 runs to 15 residues. The source of this sequence is an adult in good health. The sample was peripheral blood, taken on day 0 of AZD1222 vaccination. The chain links TRBV7-9 to TRBJ1-2; D unresolved. CDR3 region: CASSLAGSTNYGYTF. The CDR3 nucleotides read TGTGCCAGCAGCTTGGCGGGGAGTACTAACTATGGCTACACCTTC.